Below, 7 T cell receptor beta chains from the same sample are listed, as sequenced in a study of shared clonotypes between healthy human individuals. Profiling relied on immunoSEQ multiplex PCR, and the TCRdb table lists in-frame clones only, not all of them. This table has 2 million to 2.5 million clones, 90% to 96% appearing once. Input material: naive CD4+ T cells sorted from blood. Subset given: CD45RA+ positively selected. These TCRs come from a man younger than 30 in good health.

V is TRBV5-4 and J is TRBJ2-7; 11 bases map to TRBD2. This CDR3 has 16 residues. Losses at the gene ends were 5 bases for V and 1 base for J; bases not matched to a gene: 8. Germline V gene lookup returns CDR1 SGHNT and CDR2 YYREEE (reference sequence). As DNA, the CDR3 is TGTGCCAGCAGACCTACTTTAGCGGGGGGGTCCTACGAGCAGTACTTC. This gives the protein CASRPTLAGGSYEQYF.

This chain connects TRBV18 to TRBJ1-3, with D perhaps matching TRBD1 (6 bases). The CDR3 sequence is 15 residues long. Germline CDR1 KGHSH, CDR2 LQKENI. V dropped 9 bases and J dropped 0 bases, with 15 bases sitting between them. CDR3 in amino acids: CASFSGQSSGNTIYF. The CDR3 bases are TGTGCCAGTTTCTCTGGACAGTCCTCTGGAAACACCATATATTTT.

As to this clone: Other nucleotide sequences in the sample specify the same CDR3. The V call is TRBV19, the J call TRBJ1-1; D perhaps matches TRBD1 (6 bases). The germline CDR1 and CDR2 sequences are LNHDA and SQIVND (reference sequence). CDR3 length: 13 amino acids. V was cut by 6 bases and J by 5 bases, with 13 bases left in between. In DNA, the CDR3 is TGTGCCAGTAGCGAACAGGGTGGGACTGAAGCTTTCTTT. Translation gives CASSEQGGTEAFF.

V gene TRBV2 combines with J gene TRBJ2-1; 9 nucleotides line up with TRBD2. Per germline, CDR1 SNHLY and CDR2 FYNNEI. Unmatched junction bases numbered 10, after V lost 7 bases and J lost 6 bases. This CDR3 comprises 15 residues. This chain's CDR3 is CASTLGSGRPNEQFF. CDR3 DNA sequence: TGTGCCAGCACATTGGGTAGCGGGAGACCCAATGAGCAGTTCTTC.

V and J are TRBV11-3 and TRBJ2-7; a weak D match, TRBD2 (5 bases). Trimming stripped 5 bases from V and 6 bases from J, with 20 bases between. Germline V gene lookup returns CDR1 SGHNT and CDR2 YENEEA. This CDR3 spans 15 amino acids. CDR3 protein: CASSPGETRRAEQYF. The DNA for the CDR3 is TGTGCCAGCAGCCCCGGGGAGACCCGAAGGGCCGAGCAGTACTTC.

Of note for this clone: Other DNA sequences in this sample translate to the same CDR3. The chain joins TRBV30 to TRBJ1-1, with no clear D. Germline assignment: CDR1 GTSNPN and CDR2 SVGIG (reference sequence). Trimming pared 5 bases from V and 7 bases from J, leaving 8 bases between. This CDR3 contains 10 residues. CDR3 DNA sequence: TGTGCCTGGGGGCGCGGTGAAGCTTTCTTT. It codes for CAWGRGEAFF.

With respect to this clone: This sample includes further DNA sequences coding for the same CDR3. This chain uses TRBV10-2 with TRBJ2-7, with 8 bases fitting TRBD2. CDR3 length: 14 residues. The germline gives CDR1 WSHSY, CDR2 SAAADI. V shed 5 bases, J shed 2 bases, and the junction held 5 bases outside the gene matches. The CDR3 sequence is CASSSGLGTYEQYF. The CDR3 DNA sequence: TGCGCCAGCAGTTCGGGACTAGGGACCTACGAGCAGTACTTC.